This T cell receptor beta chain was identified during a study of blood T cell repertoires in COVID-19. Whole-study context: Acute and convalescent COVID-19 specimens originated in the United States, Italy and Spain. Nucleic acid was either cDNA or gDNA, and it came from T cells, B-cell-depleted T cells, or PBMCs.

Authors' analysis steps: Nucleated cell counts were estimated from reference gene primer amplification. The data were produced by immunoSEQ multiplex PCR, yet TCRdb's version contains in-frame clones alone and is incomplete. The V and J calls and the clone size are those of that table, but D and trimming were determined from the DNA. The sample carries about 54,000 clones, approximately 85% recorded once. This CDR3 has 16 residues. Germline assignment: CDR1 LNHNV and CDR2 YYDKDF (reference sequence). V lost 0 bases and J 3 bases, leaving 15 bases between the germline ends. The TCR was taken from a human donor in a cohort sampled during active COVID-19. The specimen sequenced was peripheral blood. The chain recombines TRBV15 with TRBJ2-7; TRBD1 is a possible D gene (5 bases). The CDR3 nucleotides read TGTGCCACCAGCAGAGATAGTGGGGCCCACGTCTACGAGCAGTACTTC. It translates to CATSRDSGAHVYEQYF. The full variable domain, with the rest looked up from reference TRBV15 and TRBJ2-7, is DAMVIQNPRYQVTQFGKPVTLSCSQTLNHNVMYWYQQKSSQAPKLLFHYYDKDFNNEADTPDNFQSRRPNTSFCFLDIRSPGLGDTAMYLCATSRDSGAHVYEQYFGPGTRLTVT.